Listed below are T cell receptor beta chains from one sample, sequenced in a study of blood T cell repertoires in COVID-19. Assay used: immunoSEQ multiplex PCR; TCRdb lists only in-frame clones, some missing. The sample contains about 140,000 clones, 84% of which appear only once. The sequenced sample was peripheral blood. The receptors derive from a man in his fifties or sixties with active or convalescent COVID-19. CDR3s include the opening cysteine and the closing phenylalanine or tryptophan. D genes are given only for firm matches. Clone size is given for some rows only: seen once, a few or many times, or a class if the clone is expanded.

d_call j_call v_call clone_size cdr3_aa cdr3_nt
NA TRBJ2-1 TRBV24-1 NA CATSDSLSGNEQFF TGTGCCACCAGTGATTCCCTAAGCGGGAATGAGCAGTTCTTC
TRBD1 TRBJ2-1 TRBV5-6 NA CASSGQGAQTYNEQFF TGTGCCAGCAGCGGACAGGGGGCGCAGACCTACAATGAGCAGTTCTTC
NA TRBJ2-5 TRBV5-1 once CASSLGDGGKTQYF TGCGCCAGCAGCTTGGGAGATGGAGGAAAGACCCAGTACTTC
NA TRBJ1-1 TRBV12-3/TRBV12-4 NA CASSPGTVEAFF TGTGCCAGCAGCCCCGGTACTGTTGAAGCTTTCTTT
NA TRBJ2-5 TRBV6-2/TRBV6-3 NA CASSYARPQETQYF TGTGCCAGCAGTTACGCCAGGCCCCAAGAGACCCAGTACTTC
TRBD1 TRBJ1-4 TRBV30 NA CAWSYGTGDEKLFF TGTGCCTGGAGTTACGGGACAGGGGATGAAAAACTGTTTTTT
TRBD1 TRBJ2-1 TRBV5-5 NA CAITRDRTYNEQFF TGTGCCATTACCCGGGACAGGACATACAATGAGCAGTTCTTC
TRBD1 TRBJ1-4 TRBV19 once CASSIDSVGQGSEKLFF TGTGCCAGTAGTATAGACTCCGTGGGACAGGGTTCGGAAAAACTGTTTTTT
TRBD1 TRBJ2-2 TRBV6-1 NA CASSGGAGTGNTGELFF TGTGCCAGCAGTGGGGGAGCCGGGACAGGGAACACCGGGGAGCTGTTTTTT
NA TRBJ2-2 TRBV5-6 NA CASSLDRGLTGELFF TGTGCCAGCAGCTTGGATAGGGGCCTCACCGGGGAGCTGTTTTTT
NA TRBJ1-5 TRBV19 NA CASSGTPSNQPQHF TGTGCCAGTAGCGGGACACCTAGCAATCAGCCCCAGCATTTT
NA TRBJ1-1 TRBV19 NA CASSIGAPWDTEAFF TGTGCCAGTAGTATAGGGGCACCATGGGACACTGAAGCTTTCTTT
TRBD1 TRBJ1-5 TRBV2 NA CASRPGGGQPQHF TGTGCCAGCAGACCAGGGGGTGGGCAGCCCCAGCATTTT
NA TRBJ2-5 TRBV7-2 NA CASSLGSVGKTQYF TGTGCCAGCAGCTTAGGTTCAGTCGGGAAGACCCAGTACTTC
NA TRBJ2-7 TRBV6-2/TRBV6-3 NA CASSYDRTVQHPFEQYF TGTGCCAGCAGTTACGACCGGACAGTCCAACATCCATTCGAGCAGTACTTC
TRBD1 TRBJ2-1 TRBV10-1 NA CASSVGTGGSNEQFF TGCGCCAGCAGTGTCGGGACAGGGGGTAGCAATGAGCAGTTCTTC
NA TRBJ1-1 TRBV25-1 NA CASSATGNTEAFF TGTGCCAGCAGTGCGACAGGAAACACTGAAGCTTTCTTT
TRBD1 TRBJ1-1 TRBV9 once CASSSSQGAAPEAFF TGTGCCAGCAGCTCTTCGCAGGGGGCCGCCCCTGAAGCTTTCTTT
NA TRBJ2-3 TRBV18 NA CASSPGLNTDTQYF TGTGCCAGCTCACCGGGACTGAACACAGATACGCAGTATTTT
TRBD2 TRBJ2-1 TRBV4-3 NA CASSQGERGGGYNEQFF TGCGCCAGCAGCCAGGGGGAGCGGGGGGGAGGCTACAATGAGCAGTTCTTC
TRBD2 TRBJ2-1 TRBV7-2 NA CASSRLAGGPGEQFF TGTGCCAGCAGCCGTCTAGCGGGAGGGCCGGGTGAGCAGTTCTTC
TRBD2 TRBJ2-2 TRBV19 NA CASSRGLAGGSGELFF TGTGCCAGTAGTAGAGGACTAGCGGGAGGCTCCGGGGAGCTGTTTTTT
TRBD2 TRBJ2-1 TRBV30 NA CAWRAGTGGYLGLAGKSSYNEQFF TGTGCCTGGAGGGCCGGGACAGGGGGGTATTTGGGACTAGCGGGGAAAAGCTCCTACAATGAGCAGTTCTTC
TRBD1 TRBJ1-2 TRBV6-2/TRBV6-3 NA CASSSAGTGGFGYTF TGTGCCAGCAGTTCCGCCGGGACAGGGGGCTTTGGCTACACCTTC
NA TRBJ1-2 TRBV3-1/TRBV3-2 NA CASSHGGGLRLGRGYTF TGTGCCAGCAGCCACGGTGGAGGGCTTCGACTCGGGCGAGGCTACACCTTC
TRBD1 TRBJ1-5 TRBV28 NA CASQQGGSNQPQHF TGTGCCAGTCAACAGGGGGGTAGCAATCAGCCCCAGCATTTT
NA TRBJ2-1 TRBV27 NA CASSLLNTEQFF TGTGCCAGCAGTTTGCTGAACACGGAGCAGTTCTTC
NA TRBJ1-1 TRBV27 NA CASSNSGFMNTEAFF TGTGCCAGCAGTAACTCAGGCTTCATGAACACTGAAGCTTTCTTT
NA TRBJ1-6 TRBV30 once CAWSVGRHFNSPLHF TGTGCCTGGAGTGTAGGGAGGCATTTTAATTCACCCCTCCACTTT
NA TRBJ2-1 TRBV9 NA CASSPHEENEQFF TGTGCCAGCAGCCCCCACGAGGAGAATGAGCAGTTCTTC
NA TRBJ1-2 TRBV5-1 NA CASSPRTEVGNYGYTF TGCGCCAGCAGCCCTCGGACAGAAGTGGGCAACTATGGCTACACCTTC
NA TRBJ1-2 TRBV6-5 few CASSRAGANYGYTF TGTGCCAGCAGCCGCGCGGGGGCTAACTATGGCTACACCTTC
NA TRBJ1-2 TRBV5-1 NA CASSLNTGYGYTF TGCGCCAGCAGCTTAAACACAGGGTATGGCTACACCTTC
NA TRBJ1-1 TRBV6-6 NA CASSQTGHLEAFF TGTGCCAGCAGTCAAACCGGACACCTAGAAGCTTTCTTT
TRBD2 TRBJ2-5 TRBV6-2/TRBV6-3 NA CASSYPRGVQETQYF TGTGCCAGCAGTTACCCACGGGGGGTTCAAGAGACCCAGTACTTC
NA TRBJ1-1 TRBV11-3 NA CASSHRDGAEAFF TGTGCCAGCAGTCACAGGGACGGCGCTGAAGCTTTCTTT
TRBD2 TRBJ2-5 TRBV30 NA CAWGRAPETQYF TGTGCCTGGGGGAGGGCCCCAGAGACCCAGTACTTC
TRBD1 TRBJ2-7 TRBV29-1 NA CSVLRDRPYEQYF TGCAGCGTTCTCCGGGACAGGCCCTACGAGCAGTACTTC
NA TRBJ1-2 TRBV5-4 NA CASSLPISVEGYTF TGTGCCAGCAGCTTGCCAATCAGTGTGGAGGGCTATACCTTC
NA TRBJ2-7 TRBV19 once CASVAGASYEQYF TGTGCCAGTGTGGCAGGGGCCTCCTACGAGCAGTACTTC
TRBD1 TRBJ2-1 TRBV2 NA CASRLGTGSYNEQFF TGTGCCAGCAGGCTGGGGACAGGGTCCTACAATGAGCAGTTCTTC
NA TRBJ1-4 TRBV7-9 NA CASRLDDATNEKLFF TGTGCCAGCAGGCTAGATGATGCAACTAATGAAAAACTGTTTTTT
NA TRBJ2-7 TRBV5-8 NA CASSRGRTANYEQYF TGTGCCAGCAGCCGAGGACGGACAGCCAATTACGAGCAGTACTTC
TRBD2 TRBJ2-5 TRBV3-1/TRBV3-2 NA CASSQERLAGHQETQYF TGTGCCAGCAGCCAAGAAAGACTAGCGGGACACCAAGAGACCCAGTACTTC
NA TRBJ1-5 TRBV19 once CASSSFLSQPQHF TGTGCCAGTAGTTCCTTTCTTTCTCAGCCCCAGCATTTT
TRBD2 TRBJ2-1 TRBV6-1 NA CASSGGTSGWTYNEQFF TGTGCCAGCAGTGGGGGAACTAGCGGATGGACCTACAATGAGCAGTTCTTC
NA TRBJ1-1 TRBV18 NA CASSPQDTEAFF TGTGCCAGCTCACCGCAGGACACTGAAGCTTTCTTT
NA TRBJ1-4 TRBV28 few CASSWLTFEKLFF TGTGCCAGCAGCTGGTTGACTTTTGAAAAACTGTTTTTT
NA TRBJ1-4 TRBV25-1 NA CASSEGSGEKLFF TGTGCCAGCAGTGAAGGGTCGGGGGAAAAACTGTTTTTT
NA TRBJ1-4 TRBV18 few CASSQNEGGGEKLFF TGTGCCAGCTCCCAAAATGAAGGCGGAGGGGAAAAACTGTTTTTT
TRBD2 TRBJ2-2 TRBV5-4 once CASSLARTSVAGELFF TGTGCCAGCAGCTTGGCCAGGACTAGCGTTGCCGGGGAGCTGTTTTTT
NA TRBJ2-1 TRBV18 once CASSPAGGTQGEQFF TGTGCCAGCTCACCCGCTGGGGGGACCCAGGGTGAGCAGTTCTTC
NA TRBJ2-6 TRBV3-1/TRBV3-2 NA CASSQGAWAGANVLTF TGTGCCAGCAGCCAAGGAGCTTGGGCGGGGGCCAACGTCCTGACTTTC
NA TRBJ1-6 TRBV9 NA CASSLDSFTNSPLHF TGTGCCAGCAGCCTCGACAGTTTTACCAATTCACCCCTCCACTTT
TRBD2 TRBJ2-2 TRBV7-2 NA CASSTQPGLAIGELFF TGTGCCAGCAGCACCCAGCCGGGACTAGCAATCGGGGAGCTGTTTTTT